These T cell receptor beta chains were read from a single sample in a study of blood T cell repertoires in COVID-19. The method was immunoSEQ multiplex PCR; TCRdb's version includes in-frame clones alone and lacks a portion of them. The sample lists about 170,000 clones, roughly 85% seen once, with around 4.3% in the top ten. The sample taken for sequencing was PBMCs or T cells enriched from blood (not recorded which). The receptor set was obtained from a woman aged 50 to 60 who had recovered from COVID-19. Both conserved end residues are part of each CDR3. The D gene is left open where the match is weak. Size is stated for part of the rows, as once, few or many counts, or as a class when the clone is expanded.

size: -
J: TRBJ1-2
D: TRBD1
V: TRBV7-9
DNA: TGTGCCAGCAGCTTGGGACAGGGGGCGAACTATGGCTACACCTTC
CDR3: CASSLGQGANYGYTF

size: -
J: TRBJ1-1
D: -
V: TRBV19
DNA: TGTGCCAGTAGAGTGGCAGGGTGGACGAACACTGAAGCTTTCTTT
CDR3: CASRVAGWTNTEAFF

size: few
J: TRBJ1-2
D: -
V: TRBV30
DNA: TGTGCCTGGAGTGTACAGGGTTTAGGGGACTATGGCTACACCTTC
CDR3: CAWSVQGLGDYGYTF

size: -
J: TRBJ2-5
D: TRBD2
V: TRBV6-5
DNA: TGTGCCAGCAGAGACGGGGGGTACCAAGAGACCCAGTACTTC
CDR3: CASRDGGYQETQYF

size: -
J: TRBJ1-6
D: -
V: TRBV6-5
DNA: TGTGCCAGCAGGGGAGTAAATAATTCACCCCTCCACTTT
CDR3: CASRGVNNSPLHF

size: -
J: TRBJ1-5
D: -
V: TRBV29-1
DNA: TGCAGCGTTGGTTCCGAGAATCAGCCCCAGCATTTT
CDR3: CSVGSENQPQHF

size: -
J: TRBJ2-2
D: TRBD2
V: TRBV5-1
DNA: TGCGCCAGCAGCTTGGTCAGCGGGGGGGCAAGCGGGGAGCTGTTTTTT
CDR3: CASSLVSGGASGELFF

size: few
J: TRBJ1-1
D: TRBD1
V: TRBV6-5
DNA: TGTGCCAGCAGTACAGACGGACAGGGAGTCCCTGAAGCTTTCTTT
CDR3: CASSTDGQGVPEAFF

size: few
J: TRBJ2-2
D: TRBD2
V: TRBV7-3
DNA: TGTGCCAGCAGCGCTACTAGCGGGGGATTGAACACCGGGGAGCTGTTTTTT
CDR3: CASSATSGGLNTGELFF

size: -
J: TRBJ2-1
D: -
V: TRBV6-2/TRBV6-3
DNA: TGTGCCAGCAGTTATAGCCACCGCAATGAGCAGTTCTTC
CDR3: CASSYSHRNEQFF

size: once
J: TRBJ2-3
D: TRBD1
V: TRBV6-6
DNA: TGTGCCAGCAGTCTACTAAGGACAGGGAGGTACAGGGCAGATACGCAGTATTTT
CDR3: CASSLLRTGRYRADTQYF

size: few
J: TRBJ2-1
D: -
V: TRBV11-3
DNA: TGTGCCAGCAGCTTAGTCGCGGGGAGCTCCTACAATGAGCAGTTCTTC
CDR3: CASSLVAGSSYNEQFF

size: few
J: TRBJ1-1
D: TRBD1
V: TRBV12-3/TRBV12-4
DNA: TGTGCCAGCACACCGGGACAGGGCGAAGCTTTCTTT
CDR3: CASTPGQGEAFF

size: -
J: TRBJ1-5
D: -
V: TRBV9
DNA: TGTGCCAGCAGCGTAGGAGGCGGGGGAGGCAATCAGCCCCAGCATTTT
CDR3: CASSVGGGGGNQPQHF

size: -
J: TRBJ1-2
D: -
V: TRBV4-2
DNA: TGTGCCAGCAGCACCAACAGGGAGTCTGGCTACACCTTC
CDR3: CASSTNRESGYTF

size: -
J: TRBJ2-1
D: -
V: TRBV6-9
DNA: TGTGCCAGCAGTTCCAGGTGGGAGTCCTACAATGAGCAGTTCTTC
CDR3: CASSSRWESYNEQFF

size: few
J: TRBJ1-2
D: TRBD1
V: TRBV3-1/TRBV3-2
DNA: TGTGCCAGCAGCCAATACGGGACAGGGGATGGCTACACCTTC
CDR3: CASSQYGTGDGYTF

size: few
J: TRBJ1-2
D: -
V: TRBV3-1/TRBV3-2
DNA: TGTGCCAGCAGCCCCTACACAGGGAGCTATGGCTACACCTTC
CDR3: CASSPYTGSYGYTF

size: -
J: TRBJ1-1
D: -
V: TRBV7-9
DNA: TGTGCCAGCAGCCCCCAGGGGACTGAAGCTTTCTTT
CDR3: CASSPQGTEAFF

size: few
J: TRBJ2-3
D: -
V: TRBV7-9
DNA: TGTGCCAGCAGCATGCCCGGCACTACTACCACAGATACGCAGTATTTT
CDR3: CASSMPGTTTTDTQYF

size: -
J: TRBJ1-6
D: -
V: TRBV7-2
DNA: TGTGCCAGCAGCCTAAGGAGGAGCTCCTATAATTCACCCCTCCACTTT
CDR3: CASSLRRSSYNSPLHF

size: -
J: TRBJ2-5
D: -
V: TRBV27
DNA: TGTGCCAGCAGTCCAGAACCCCAAGAGACCCAGTACTTC
CDR3: CASSPEPQETQYF

size: -
J: TRBJ1-5
D: TRBD1
V: TRBV7-9
DNA: TGTGCCAGCAGCCCCGGGACAGGGGGCCAGCCCCAGCATTTT
CDR3: CASSPGTGGQPQHF

size: -
J: TRBJ1-1
D: TRBD1
V: TRBV6-1
DNA: TGTGCCAGCAGTCATTTGGGCCCAGGGGGCACTGAAGCTTTCTTT
CDR3: CASSHLGPGGTEAFF

size: -
J: TRBJ2-3
D: TRBD1
V: TRBV7-8
DNA: TGTGCCAGCAGCTTTGGGACAGGGTCCTTTACGGATACGCAGTATTTT
CDR3: CASSFGTGSFTDTQYF

size: -
J: TRBJ2-5
D: -
V: TRBV28
DNA: TGTGCCAGCCTAAACTCTCCCAAAGAGACCCAGTACTTC
CDR3: CASLNSPKETQYF

size: -
J: TRBJ2-2
D: TRBD1
V: TRBV18
DNA: TGTGCCAGCTCCGGGACAGAGAACACCGGGGAGCTGTTTTTT
CDR3: CASSGTENTGELFF

size: -
J: TRBJ1-3
D: -
V: TRBV14
DNA: TGTGCCAGCAGCCGAGGATCCTCTGGAAACACCATATATTTT
CDR3: CASSRGSSGNTIYF

size: -
J: TRBJ1-2
D: -
V: TRBV16
DNA: TGTGCCAGCAGCGGGGCCCGGGGGGGCTATGGCTACACCTTC
CDR3: CASSGARGGYGYTF

size: -
J: TRBJ1-6
D: TRBD1
V: TRBV2
DNA: TGTGCCAGCAGCCGGACCGGGACAGGGGCAGGGGCCTATAATTCACCCCTCCACTTT
CDR3: CASSRTGTGAGAYNSPLHF

size: -
J: TRBJ2-3
D: -
V: TRBV27
DNA: TGTGCCAGCAGCCTTCGACAGGACCCTTGGAGCACAGATACGCAGTATTTT
CDR3: CASSLRQDPWSTDTQYF

size: -
J: TRBJ2-3
D: TRBD2
V: TRBV19
DNA: TGTGCCAGTAGTGCCCTAGCGGGAACAGGGGATACGCAGTATTTT
CDR3: CASSALAGTGDTQYF

size: -
J: TRBJ2-2
D: -
V: TRBV29-1
DNA: TGCAGCGTTGATGATGGGGGGAACGGGGTCGGGGAGCTGTTTTTT
CDR3: CSVDDGGNGVGELFF

size: -
J: TRBJ1-5
D: -
V: TRBV5-7
DNA: TGTGCCAGCAGCTTGGGACAGCCTGGAAAGGGCAATCAGCCCCAGCATTTT
CDR3: CASSLGQPGKGNQPQHF

size: -
J: TRBJ1-2
D: -
V: TRBV18
DNA: TGTGCCAGCCGCCTCGGGCGGGGCCGAACCGATGGCTACACCTTC
CDR3: CASRLGRGRTDGYTF